This TCR beta chain derives from a study of T-cell memory formation after mild COVID-19. Study information: In these data, TCR clusters were largely donor specific.

TCRdb called the 5' RACE reads again in MiXCR, with one record for every CDR3 protein. The data show around 500,000 distinct CDR3 sequences, about 20% seen once. Findings of the study overall: Clones which contracted sat mainly in CM and EM if CD4+, and in EMRA if CD8+. Day 15 to 85 contracting clones showed balanced CD4/CD8; later expanders leaned CD4+.

Germline V gene sequence: CDR1 MGHRA, CDR2 YSYEKL. J gave up 2 bases and V 5 bases, and 11 bases lay outside the gene matches. This CDR3 region has 17 residues. This clonotype appeared a few times. As yet, its antigen is unknown. The source of this sequence is an adult woman who had mild COVID-19 (a few samples of this study predate the infection). Cell type and time point are not known. Sequencing was carried out using PBMCs or a T cell subset sorted from them (not recorded which). V is TRBV4-1 and J is TRBJ2-5, with 10 bases fitting TRBD2. The CDR3 protein is CASSSGAGGPRQETQYF. The CDR3 DNA reads TGCGCCAGCAGCTCGGGAGCGGGGGGGCCTCGACAAGAGACCCAGTACTTC.